A selection of T cell receptor beta chains follows, all from one sample in a study of T cell responses to AZD1222 COVID-19 vaccine. Method: immunoSEQ multiplex PCR; TCRdb's copy keeps in-frame clones and lacks some. The data hold some 96,000 clones, with approximately 84% observed a single time. Here the sequenced sample was peripheral blood, taken 28 days after the second AZD1222 dose. These TCRs come from an adult who received the AZD1222 COVID-19 vaccine. Both conserved end residues are part of each CDR3. The order of the fields is J gene, clone size, V gene, D gene, CDR3 protein, CDR3 DNA. A D gene is named only where the DNA matches it firmly. Not every row has a clone size; where given, it reads once, few, many or a size class.

TRBJ1-3 . TRBV19 . CASKGSPQVTGNTIYF TGTGCCAGCAAGGGGAGCCCACAGGTTACCGGAAACACCATATATTTT
TRBJ2-2 . TRBV6-5 TRBD2 CASSYYLAGEAGELFF TGTGCCAGCAGTTACTACCTAGCGGGGGAAGCCGGGGAGCTGTTTTTT
TRBJ1-6 . TRBV6-4 . CANNRESSYNSPLHF TGTGCCAACAACAGGGAAAGCTCCTATAATTCACCCCTCCACTTT
TRBJ1-5 . TRBV3-1/TRBV3-2 . CASSQGQFSNQPQHF TGTGCCAGCAGCCAAGGACAGTTTAGCAATCAGCCCCAGCATTTT
TRBJ1-1 . TRBV7-2 TRBD1 CASSLRGGFNTEAFF TGTGCCAGCAGCCTGCGAGGGGGCTTCAACACTGAAGCTTTCTTT
TRBJ2-7 . TRBV3-1/TRBV3-2 TRBD1 CASSQGLGTGSREQYF TGTGCCAGCAGCCAAGGATTAGGGACAGGCTCCCGCGAGCAGTACTTC
TRBJ1-3 few TRBV19 . CASSLGQRLSGNTIYF TGTGCCAGTAGTCTCGGACAGCGGCTCTCTGGAAACACCATATATTTT
TRBJ2-2 . TRBV6-1 . CASSEDYRATGELFF TGTGCCAGCAGTGAAGACTACCGGGCCACCGGGGAGCTGTTTTTT
TRBJ2-1 . TRBV2 TRBD2 CASRKLAGKLNEQFF TGTGCCAGCAGGAAACTAGCGGGAAAGCTCAATGAGCAGTTCTTC
TRBJ1-1 . TRBV5-1 . CASSWGGPNTEAFF TGCGCCAGCAGCTGGGGGGGACCCAACACTGAAGCTTTCTTT
TRBJ2-5 . TRBV19 . CASSRARYQETQYF TGTGCCAGTAGTAGGGCTCGGTACCAAGAGACCCAGTACTTC
TRBJ1-5 . TRBV5-4 . CASSLDGGGNNQPQHF TGTGCCAGCAGCTTAGATGGGGGGGGGAACAATCAGCCCCAGCATTTT
TRBJ2-7 few TRBV5-4 . CASSLEDNRYEQYF TGTGCCAGCAGCTTGGAGGACAACCGGTACGAGCAGTACTTC
TRBJ2-3 . TRBV7-3 TRBD2 CASSLMAGGIADTQYF TGTGCCAGCAGCTTAATGGCGGGGGGCATCGCAGATACGCAGTATTTT
TRBJ2-1 few TRBV6-4 TRBD2 CASSSGTSNEQFF TGTGCCAGCAGTTCCGGGACTAGCAATGAGCAGTTCTTC
TRBJ2-1 . TRBV13 . CASSLDGRDFEQFF TGTGCCAGCAGCTTAGATGGCAGGGACTTTGAGCAGTTCTTC
TRBJ2-5 . TRBV7-9 . CASSPGTFGRETQYF TGTGCCAGCAGCCCGGGGACATTTGGGAGGGAGACCCAGTACTTC
TRBJ2-7 . TRBV28 TRBD1 CASSSGTVYEQYF TGTGCCAGCAGTTCCGGGACAGTCTACGAGCAGTACTTC
TRBJ1-1 . TRBV6-5 . CASRDGGTAEAFF TGTGCCAGCAGGGATGGAGGGACCGCAGAAGCTTTCTTT
TRBJ2-7 few TRBV6-5 TRBD1 CASSTGAEQYF TGTGCCAGCAGTACAGGGGCCGAGCAGTACTTC
TRBJ2-1 . TRBV19 TRBD2 CASSGTSSLGGNEQFF TGTGCCAGTAGCGGGACTAGCTCCCTCGGGGGCAATGAGCAGTTCTTC
TRBJ2-5 . TRBV5-1 . CASSSLVGKRETQYF TGCGCCAGCAGCTCACTAGTGGGGAAGCGAGAGACCCAGTACTTC
TRBJ2-7 . TRBV6-5 . CASSYSPTFQEPLYF TGTGCCAGCAGTTACTCCCCAACCTTTCAGGAGCCCCTGTACTTC
TRBJ2-3 . TRBV5-1 TRBD1 CASSLEGTASTDTQYF TGCGCCAGCAGCTTGGAAGGGACAGCTAGCACAGATACGCAGTATTTT
TRBJ2-1 . TRBV3-1/TRBV3-2 . CASSLGRDEQFF TGTGCCAGCAGCCTTGGACGAGATGAGCAGTTCTTC
TRBJ1-1 . TRBV7-8 . CASSLRRANTEAFF TGTGCCAGCAGCCTTAGGAGGGCGAACACTGAAGCTTTCTTT
TRBJ2-1 . TRBV7-9 . CASRPRGVMGNEQFF TGTGCCAGCAGGCCCCGAGGGGTAATGGGGAATGAGCAGTTCTTC
TRBJ2-3 . TRBV6-5 . CASSYLVATDTQYF TGTGCCAGCAGTTACCTAGTTGCCACAGATACGCAGTATTTT
TRBJ1-1 . TRBV5-1 . CASSQDLPENTEAFF TGCGCCAGCAGCCAAGACCTCCCTGAAAACACTGAAGCTTTCTTT
TRBJ2-1 . TRBV19 TRBD2 CASSIGSSGRSYNEQFF TGTGCCAGTAGTATTGGGTCTAGCGGGAGAAGCTACAATGAGCAGTTCTTC
TRBJ1-2 once TRBV24-1 TRBD1 CATSGGQGATYGYTF TGTGCCACCAGTGGGGGACAGGGGGCCACCTATGGCTACACCTTC
TRBJ2-2 . TRBV19 . CASASEAATNTGELFF TGTGCCAGTGCCAGTGAGGCGGCAACGAACACCGGGGAGCTGTTTTTT
TRBJ1-1 . TRBV6-2/TRBV6-3 . CASSPNIGGTLF TGTGCCAGCAGCCCGAATATAGGGGGGACCCTTTTT
TRBJ1-2 . TRBV6-4 . CASSDSPEANYGYTF TGTGCCAGCAGTGACTCACCGGAGGCAAACTATGGCTACACCTTC
TRBJ1-2 once TRBV7-9 . CASSEGYGYTF TGTGCCAGCAGTGAAGGCTATGGCTACACCTTC
TRBJ1-2 . TRBV5-1 . CASSLPAGPYGYTF TGCGCCAGCAGTCTGCCAGCGGGGCCCTATGGCTACACCTTC
TRBJ1-4 . TRBV7-9 . CASGGVRARAANEKLFF TGTGCCAGCGGGGGCGTCAGGGCGCGCGCGGCTAATGAAAAACTGTTTTTT